This T cell receptor beta chain was sequenced during a study of control samples from healthy donors and cancer patients. Data came from immunoSEQ multiplex PCR; TCRdb stores just in-frame clones and leaves some out. This table has 98,000 or so clones, around four fifths appearing once. V shed 5 bases and J shed 11 bases, with 15 bases lying between them. Germline assignment: CDR1 SGHAT and CDR2 FQNNGV. The CDR3 runs 12 residues. The J gene is TRBJ1-1, the V gene TRBV11-2; D is unclear. The sequenced sample consisted of blood. This sequence originates from a man between 18 and 29 years old in good health. In DNA, the CDR3 is TGTGCCAGCAGCCGGTATCGACACGGGGCTTTCTTT. Protein: CASSRYRHGAFF.